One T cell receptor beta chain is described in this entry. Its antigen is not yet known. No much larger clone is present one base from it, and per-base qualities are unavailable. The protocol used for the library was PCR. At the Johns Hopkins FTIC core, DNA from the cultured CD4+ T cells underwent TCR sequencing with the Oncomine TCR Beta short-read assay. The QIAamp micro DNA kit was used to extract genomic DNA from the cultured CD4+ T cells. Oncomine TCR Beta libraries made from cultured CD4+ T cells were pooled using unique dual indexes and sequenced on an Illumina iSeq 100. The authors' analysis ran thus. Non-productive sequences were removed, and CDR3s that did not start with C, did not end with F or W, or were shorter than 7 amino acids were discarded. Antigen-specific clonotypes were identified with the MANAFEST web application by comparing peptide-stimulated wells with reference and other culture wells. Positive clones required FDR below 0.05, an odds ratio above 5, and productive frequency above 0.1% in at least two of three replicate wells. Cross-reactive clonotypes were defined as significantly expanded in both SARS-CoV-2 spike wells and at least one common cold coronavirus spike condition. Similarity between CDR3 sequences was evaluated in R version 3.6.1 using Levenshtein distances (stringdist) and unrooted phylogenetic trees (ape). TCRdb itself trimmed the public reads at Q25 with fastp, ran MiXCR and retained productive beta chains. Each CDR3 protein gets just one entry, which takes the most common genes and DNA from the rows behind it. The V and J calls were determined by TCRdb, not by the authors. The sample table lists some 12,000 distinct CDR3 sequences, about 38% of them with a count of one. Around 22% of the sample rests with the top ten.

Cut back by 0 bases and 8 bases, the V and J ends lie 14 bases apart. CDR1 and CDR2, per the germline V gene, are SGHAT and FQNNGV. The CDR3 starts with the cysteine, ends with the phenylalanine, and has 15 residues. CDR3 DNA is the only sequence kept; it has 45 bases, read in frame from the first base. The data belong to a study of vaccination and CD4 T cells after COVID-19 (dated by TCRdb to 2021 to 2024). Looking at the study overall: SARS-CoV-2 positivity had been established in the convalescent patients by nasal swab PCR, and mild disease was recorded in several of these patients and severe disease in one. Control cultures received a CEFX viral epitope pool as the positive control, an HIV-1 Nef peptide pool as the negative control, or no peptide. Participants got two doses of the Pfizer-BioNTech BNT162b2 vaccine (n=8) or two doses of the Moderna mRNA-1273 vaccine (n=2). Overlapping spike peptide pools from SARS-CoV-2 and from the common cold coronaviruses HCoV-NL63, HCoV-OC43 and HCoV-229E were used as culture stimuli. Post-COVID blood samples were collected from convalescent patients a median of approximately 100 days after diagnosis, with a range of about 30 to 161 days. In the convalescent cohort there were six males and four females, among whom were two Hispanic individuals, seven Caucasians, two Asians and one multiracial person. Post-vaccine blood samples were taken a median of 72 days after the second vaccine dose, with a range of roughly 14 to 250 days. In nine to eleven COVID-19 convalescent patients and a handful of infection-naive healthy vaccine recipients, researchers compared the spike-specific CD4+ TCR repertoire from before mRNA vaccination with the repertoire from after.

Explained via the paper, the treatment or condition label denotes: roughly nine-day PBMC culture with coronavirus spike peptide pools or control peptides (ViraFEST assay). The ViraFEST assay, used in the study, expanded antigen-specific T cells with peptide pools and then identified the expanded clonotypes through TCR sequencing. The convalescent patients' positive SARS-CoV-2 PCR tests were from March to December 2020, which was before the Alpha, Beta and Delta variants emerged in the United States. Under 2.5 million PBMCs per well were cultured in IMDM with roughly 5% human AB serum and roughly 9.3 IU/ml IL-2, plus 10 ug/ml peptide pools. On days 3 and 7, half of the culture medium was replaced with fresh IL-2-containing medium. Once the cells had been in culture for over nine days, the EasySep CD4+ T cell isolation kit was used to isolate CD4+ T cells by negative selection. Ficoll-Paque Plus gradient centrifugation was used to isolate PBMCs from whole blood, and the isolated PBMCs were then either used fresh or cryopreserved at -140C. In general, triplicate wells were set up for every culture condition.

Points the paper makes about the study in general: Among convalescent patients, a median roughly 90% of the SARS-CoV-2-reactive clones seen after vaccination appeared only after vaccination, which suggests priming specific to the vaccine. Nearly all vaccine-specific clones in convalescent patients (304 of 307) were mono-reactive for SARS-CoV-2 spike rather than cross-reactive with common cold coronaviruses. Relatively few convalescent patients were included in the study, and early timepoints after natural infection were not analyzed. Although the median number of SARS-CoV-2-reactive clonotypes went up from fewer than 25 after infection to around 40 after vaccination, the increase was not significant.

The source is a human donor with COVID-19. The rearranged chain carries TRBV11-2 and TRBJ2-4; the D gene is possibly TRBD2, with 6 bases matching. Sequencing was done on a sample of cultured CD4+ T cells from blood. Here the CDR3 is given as CASSLDYRGTDIQYF. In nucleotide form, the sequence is TGTGCCAGCAGCTTAGATTACCGGGGGACCGACATTCAGTACTTC.